A selection of T cell receptor beta chains follows, all from one sample in a study of cytomegalovirus exposure and HLA in healthy donors. The repertoire was sequenced with immunoSEQ multiplex PCR; TCRdb's copy has only in-frame clones and lacks some. The sample lists roughly 130,000 clones, roughly 84% occurring once. Sequencing was performed on PBMCs. These receptor sequences come from a woman in her late teens or twenties in good health and CMV-seropositive. CDR3s include the opening cysteine and the closing phenylalanine or tryptophan. D genes are given only for firm matches. The size of a clone is reported for some rows only, either as once, few or many, or as a class for expanded clones.

V: TRBV25-1; size: few; D: NA; length: 12; J: TRBJ2-7; CDR3: CASSEWGDEQYF; DNA: TGTGCCAGCAGTGAATGGGGAGACGAGCAGTACTTC
V: TRBV6-1; size: NA; D: TRBD1; length: 15; J: TRBJ1-5; CDR3: CASSEGQGSAQPQHF; DNA: TGTGCCAGCAGTGAAGGACAGGGGAGCGCTCAGCCCCAGCATTTT
V: TRBV7-3; size: NA; D: NA; length: 16; J: TRBJ2-1; CDR3: CASSLSAPHGNNEQFF; DNA: TGTGCCAGCAGCTTAAGCGCGCCCCACGGGAACAATGAGCAGTTCTTC
V: TRBV7-9; size: NA; D: TRBD2; length: 16; J: TRBJ2-1; CDR3: CASSLARAGGPKEQFF; DNA: TGTGCCAGCAGCTTAGCGCGGGCGGGGGGGCCTAAAGAGCAGTTCTTC
V: TRBV2; size: NA; D: TRBD2; length: 18; J: TRBJ2-7; CDR3: CATLLRLAGVTPSYEQYF; DNA: TGTGCCACCCTCCTGAGGCTAGCGGGAGTTACCCCCTCCTACGAGCAGTACTTC
V: TRBV27; size: NA; D: TRBD2; length: 16; J: TRBJ2-5; CDR3: CASSLILAGGLETQYF; DNA: TGTGCCAGCAGTTTAATCCTAGCGGGGGGGCTAGAGACCCAGTACTTC
V: TRBV6-6; size: NA; D: TRBD1; length: 14; J: TRBJ2-7; CDR3: CASSYSGQAPEQYF; DNA: TGTGCCAGCAGTTACTCCGGACAGGCCCCAGAGCAGTACTTC
V: TRBV10-2; size: NA; D: NA; length: 12; J: TRBJ2-7; CDR3: CASREGQYEHYF; DNA: TGCGCCAGCAGGGAAGGACAGTACGAGCATTACTTC
V: TRBV20-1; size: NA; D: TRBD1; length: 11; J: TRBJ1-1; CDR3: CSARTGREAFF; DNA: TGCAGTGCTAGGACAGGGAGGGAAGCTTTCTTT
V: TRBV5-8; size: NA; D: TRBD1; length: 14; J: TRBJ2-3; CDR3: CASSLGQGFDTQYF; DNA: TGTGCCAGCAGCTTGGGACAGGGGTTCGATACGCAGTATTTT
V: TRBV25-1; size: few; D: NA; length: 13; J: TRBJ1-2; CDR3: CASSETGYYGYTF; DNA: TGTGCCAGCAGTGAAACAGGGTACTATGGCTACACCTTC
V: TRBV6-5; size: NA; D: TRBD1; length: 14; J: TRBJ2-7; CDR3: CASSNYRGSYEQYF; DNA: TGTGCCAGCAGTAACTACAGGGGCTCCTACGAGCAGTACTTC
V: TRBV5-6; size: NA; D: TRBD2; length: 16; J: TRBJ2-3; CDR3: CASSYGGGVGGDTQYF; DNA: TGTGCCAGCAGCTACGGGGGAGGGGTCGGTGGAGATACGCAGTATTTT
V: TRBV4-1; size: NA; D: NA; length: 14; J: TRBJ2-7; CDR3: CASSQGSQGYEQYF; DNA: TGCGCCAGCAGCCAAGGTTCACAGGGATACGAGCAGTACTTC
V: TRBV18; size: NA; D: NA; length: 15; J: TRBJ1-5; CDR3: CASSPGREGNQPQHF; DNA: TGTGCCAGCTCACCAGGGAGGGAAGGGAATCAGCCCCAGCATTTT
V: TRBV19; size: NA; D: TRBD1; length: 14; J: TRBJ1-1; CDR3: CASSTGQGRTEAFF; DNA: TGTGCCAGTAGTACTGGACAGGGGCGGACTGAAGCTTTCTTT
V: TRBV27; size: NA; D: NA; length: 14; J: TRBJ1-5; CDR3: CASRPGAGNQPQHF; DNA: TGTGCCAGCAGACCAGGGGCAGGAAATCAGCCCCAGCATTTT
V: TRBV21-1; size: once; D: NA; length: 14; J: TRBJ1-6; CDR3: CASPGRVYNSPLHF; DNA: TGTGCCAGCCCCGGGAGGGTGTATAATTCACCCCTCCACTTT
V: TRBV7-2; size: NA; D: TRBD2; length: 15; J: TRBJ2-7; CDR3: CASSRTGTNSYEQYF; DNA: TGTGCCAGCAGCCGAACCGGGACTAACTCCTACGAGCAGTACTTC
V: TRBV25-1; size: few; D: NA; length: 12; J: TRBJ2-3; CDR3: CASNRGTDTQYF; DNA: TGTGCCAGCAACCGGGGCACAGATACGCAGTATTTT
V: TRBV4-1; size: NA; D: TRBD1; length: 13; J: TRBJ2-7; CDR3: CASSQETGGEQYF; DNA: TGCGCCAGCAGCCAAGAGACAGGGGGGGAGCAGTACTTC
V: TRBV4-1; size: NA; D: NA; length: 16; J: TRBJ1-5; CDR3: CASSQDPGELRQPQHF; DNA: TGCGCCAGCAGCCAAGATCCAGGGGAGCTCCGTCAGCCCCAGCATTTT
V: TRBV28; size: NA; D: TRBD2; length: 16; J: TRBJ2-3; CDR3: CASSPSSGVIADTQYF; DNA: TGTGCCAGCAGTCCCTCTAGCGGGGTGATCGCAGATACGCAGTATTTT
V: TRBV29-1; size: NA; D: TRBD1; length: 13; J: TRBJ2-3; CDR3: CSVEDRGPDTQYF; DNA: TGCAGCGTTGAGGACAGGGGACCAGATACGCAGTACTTT
V: TRBV15; size: NA; D: TRBD2; length: 17; J: TRBJ2-3; CDR3: CATSRDISAGGQDTQYF; DNA: TGTGCCACCAGCAGAGATATTTCAGCGGGGGGCCAAGATACGCAGTATTTT
V: TRBV5-4; size: NA; D: NA; length: 13; J: TRBJ2-3; CDR3: CASSLGGADTQYF; DNA: TGTGCCAGCAGCTTGGGGGGAGCAGATACGCAGTATTTT
V: TRBV6-1; size: NA; D: TRBD1; length: 16; J: TRBJ1-2; CDR3: CASSATGYFEDYGYTF; DNA: TGTGCCAGCAGTGCGACAGGGTATTTTGAAGACTATGGCTACACCTTC
V: TRBV28; size: once; D: NA; length: 11; J: TRBJ2-7; CDR3: CASRSGYEQYF; DNA: TGTGCCAGCAGGTCAGGGTACGAGCAGTACTTC
V: TRBV5-1; size: NA; D: NA; length: 15; J: TRBJ2-6; CDR3: CASSQQSSGANVLTF; DNA: TGCGCCAGCAGCCAACAGAGTTCTGGGGCCAACGTCCTGACTTTC
V: TRBV15; size: NA; D: NA; length: 13; J: TRBJ1-1; CDR3: CATSRDIGYEAFF; DNA: TGTGCCACCAGCAGAGATATCGGTTATGAAGCTTTCTTT